Listed below are T cell receptor beta chains from one sample, sequenced in a study of T cell changes during pregnancy in multiple sclerosis. Produced via immunoSEQ multiplex PCR; TCRdb's table is partial and in-frame only. The data hold some 60,000 clones, with about 91% observed a single time. This specimen was peripheral blood, taken before pregnancy. The receptors shown here come from a female donor with multiple sclerosis, enrolled in a pregnancy study. CDR3s include the opening cysteine and the closing phenylalanine or tryptophan. The D gene is left open where the match is weak. Not all rows give a size; the values are once, few, many and, for expanded clones, a class.

d_call,j_call,v_call,cdr3_length,clone_size,cdr3_aa,cdr3_nt
TRBD2,TRBJ2-3,TRBV18,13,-,CASSRLAADTQYF,TGTGCCAGCTCCAGACTAGCTGCAGATACGCAGTATTTT
TRBD2,TRBJ2-2,TRBV7-3,16,-,CASSSLAGGPTGELFF,TGTGCCAGCAGCTCATTAGCGGGGGGTCCCACCGGGGAGCTGTTTTTT
TRBD1,TRBJ1-1,TRBV30,13,-,CAWSFQGVTEAFF,TGTGCCTGGAGTTTTCAGGGGGTAACTGAAGCTTTCTTT
-,TRBJ1-1,TRBV7-3,13,-,CASSFSGQTEAFF,TGTGCCAGCAGCTTCTCGGGTCAAACTGAAGCTTTCTTT
TRBD2,TRBJ2-2,TRBV30,15,-,CAWSVYGEGTGELFF,TGTGCCTGGAGTGTTTACGGGGAGGGTACCGGGGAGCTGTTTTTT
TRBD2,TRBJ2-5,TRBV27,13,once,CASKLAGTETQYF,TGTGCCAGCAAACTAGCGGGGACAGAGACCCAGTACTTC
-,TRBJ2-5,TRBV7-9,14,-,CASSLYRDSETQYF,TGTGCCAGCAGCTTATACCGAGACTCAGAGACCCAGTACTTC
-,TRBJ2-5,TRBV5-6,15,-,CASSWGLQVQETQYF,TGTGCCAGCAGCTGGGGACTGCAAGTCCAAGAGACCCAGTACTTC
-,TRBJ1-1,TRBV9,14,-,CASSPDGLNTEAFF,TGTGCCAGCAGCCCCGACGGGTTGAACACTGAAGCTTTCTTT
-,TRBJ1-2,TRBV6-4,13,-,CASSDGPGGGYTF,TGTGCCAGCAGTGACGGCCCCGGGGGAGGCTACACCTTC
TRBD2,TRBJ2-1,TRBV9,16,-,CASSVAGTSGAGEQFF,TGTGCCAGCAGCGTAGCTGGGACTAGCGGGGCGGGGGAGCAGTTCTTC
TRBD1,TRBJ1-1,TRBV27,15,-,CASSPLPTGGTEAFF,TGTGCCAGCAGTCCGCTACCTACAGGGGGCACTGAAGCTTTCTTT
TRBD1,TRBJ2-3,TRBV7-3,16,-,CASSLLGQGATDTQYF,TGTGCCAGCAGCTTACTCGGACAGGGGGCCACAGATACGCAGTATTTT
TRBD1,TRBJ1-1,TRBV4-3,15,once,CASSHSDRGNTEAFF,TGCGCCAGCAGCCATTCGGACAGGGGGAACACTGAAGCTTTCTTT
-,TRBJ1-2,TRBV21-1,13,-,CASSKRRGYGYTF,TGTGCCAGCAGCAAACGTAGGGGCTATGGCTACACCTTC
-,TRBJ2-7,TRBV7-9,16,-,CASSLVEGGGYYEQYF,TGTGCCAGCAGCTTAGTTGAGGGGGGGGGCTACTACGAGCAGTACTTC
-,TRBJ2-1,TRBV5-6,16,-,CASSNDYGDSYNEQFF,TGTGCCAGCAGCAACGACTACGGGGACTCCTACAATGAGCAGTTCTTC
TRBD2,TRBJ2-1,TRBV30,16,-,CAWSIGLGSSYNEQFF,TGTGCCTGGAGCATCGGACTAGGGAGCTCCTACAATGAGCAGTTCTTC
-,TRBJ1-2,TRBV30,13,-,CAWSVGQGTGYTF,TGTGCCTGGAGTGTAGGGCAGGGTACGGGCTACACCTTC
-,TRBJ1-1,TRBV7-9,14,-,CASSRSRENTEAFF,TGTGCCAGCAGCCGCTCCAGGGAGAACACTGAAGCTTTCTTT
TRBD2,TRBJ2-1,TRBV4-3,16,-,CASSQHPIEGGNEQFF,TGCGCCAGCAGCCAGCACCCTATTGAGGGAGGGAATGAGCAGTTCTTC
-,TRBJ1-1,TRBV29-1,14,-,CSVDGPGLNTEAFF,TGCAGCGTTGACGGGCCAGGGTTGAACACTGAAGCTTTCTTT
-,TRBJ1-2,TRBV19,11,-,CASSIGGGYTF,TGTGCCAGTAGTATCGGGGGTGGCTACACCTTC
TRBD2,TRBJ2-1,TRBV7-9,15,-,CASMPSGDPYNEQFF,TGTGCCAGCATGCCTAGCGGGGATCCCTACAATGAGCAGTTCTTC
TRBD2,TRBJ2-1,TRBV7-3,16,-,CASSSSGTSGINEQFF,TGTGCCAGCAGCTCCTCCGGGACTAGCGGGATAAATGAGCAGTTCTTC
TRBD2,TRBJ2-1,TRBV9,15,-,CASSPGSGGANEQFF,TGTGCCAGCAGCCCGGGGAGCGGGGGGGCAAATGAGCAGTTCTTC
-,TRBJ2-7,TRBV5-1,14,-,CASSLAAESYEQYF,TGCGCCAGCAGCTTGGCCGCGGAATCCTACGAGCAGTACTTC
-,TRBJ2-1,TRBV11-2,15,-,CASSPHLSSYNEQFF,TGTGCCAGCAGCCCCCACTTGAGCTCCTACAATGAGCAGTTCTTC